A single sample is the source of the 19 T cell receptor beta chains below, sequenced in a study of blood T cell repertoires in COVID-19. Sequencing used immunoSEQ multiplex PCR; TCRdb keeps in-frame clones, though not all of them. The table includes more than 250,000 clones, over 75% detected once. Sequences were obtained from peripheral blood. These receptors were collected from a man over 45 with active or convalescent COVID-19.

This clone was found a few times. The chain combines TRBV4-3 with TRBJ2-7; 10 nucleotides align to TRBD2. Germline-derived CDR1 and CDR2 are LGHNA and YSLEER. Losses at the gene ends were 0 bases for V and 0 bases for J; bases not matched to a gene: 8. The length of the CDR3 is 18 residues. In DNA, the CDR3 is TGCGCCAGCAGCCAAGAGACACCCGGACTAGCGGTCTCCTACGAGCAGTACTTC. This encodes CASSQETPGLAVSYEQYF.

The chain has TRBV10-3 and TRBJ2-3; D possibly corresponds to TRBD2 (6 bases). Germline lookup yields CDR1 ENHRY and CDR2 SYGVKD. This CDR3 comprises 14 residues. V lost 4 bases and J lost 2, with 10 bases in between. CDR3 DNA: TGTGCCATCAGTGCGGAGGGCGACACAGATACGCAGTATTTT. Protein sequence: CAISAEGDTDTQYF.

With regard to this clone: One junction end disagrees with the germline gene, perhaps due to a read error. The V gene is TRBV28, the J gene TRBJ2-1, with 12 bases that match TRBD1. Looked up from germline, CDR1 is MDHEN and CDR2 is SYDVKM. The CDR3 extends over 12 amino acids. The CDR3 DNA reads as TGTGCCAGCAGCCTCGGGACAGGGGGCGTCCTCTTC. Protein: CASSLGTGGVLF.

This chain connects TRBV5-1 to TRBJ2-7; D is possibly TRBD2 (6 bases). Germline V gives CDR1 SGHRS, CDR2 YFSETQ. Trimming left V 4 bases short and J 0 bases short, with 14 bases between. This CDR3 region has 15 residues. The CDR3 spells CASSLIAASSYEQYF. CDR3 nucleotide sequence: TGCGCCAGCAGCCTTATAGCGGCCTCCTCCTACGAGCAGTACTTC.

This chain connects TRBV29-1 to TRBJ2-3, with D possibly TRBD1 on 6 matching bases. The germline gives CDR1 SQVTM, CDR2 ANQGSEA. Trimming pared 2 bases from V and 1 base from J, leaving 13 bases between. CDR3 size: 15 residues. CDR3 region: CSVELRGFGTDTQYF. The CDR3 region has the DNA TGCAGCGTTGAACTGAGGGGGTTTGGCACAGATACGCAGTATTTT.

The rearrangement links TRBV5-1 to TRBJ2-2; 7 nucleotides match TRBD1. The CDR3 runs 16 residues. V shed 0 bases, J shed 4 bases, and the junction held 6 bases outside the gene matches. Per the germline V gene, CDR1 is SGHRS and CDR2 is YFSETQ. The CDR3 protein is CASSLDYRGVTGELFF. The DNA of the CDR3 is TGCGCCAGCAGCTTGGATTACAGGGGAGTCACCGGGGAGCTGTTTTTT.

The gene calls are TRBV9 and TRBJ1-4; maybe TRBD1 (5 bases). The CDR3 sequence is 15 residues long. Between the trimmed V and J ends, which lost 3 bases and 5 bases, there was a span of 14 bases. Looked up from germline, CDR1 is SGDLS and CDR2 is YYNGEE. Here the CDR3 reads CASSARAGGNEKLFF. For the CDR3, the DNA is TGTGCCAGCAGCGCCAGGGCGGGGGGGAATGAAAAACTGTTTTTT.

This chain uses TRBV7-3 with TRBJ2-6; 7 nucleotides line up with TRBD1. Losses at the gene ends were 5 bases for V and 0 bases for J; bases not matched to a gene: 7. Germline lookup yields CDR1 SGHTA and CDR2 FQGTGA. The CDR3 length is 17 residues. The CDR3 reads CASSPFSGGSGANVLTF. CDR3 nucleotides: TGTGCCAGCAGCCCGTTCTCAGGGGGCTCTGGGGCCAACGTCCTGACTTTC.

V gene TRBV9 combines with J gene TRBJ1-3, with D maybe TRBD1 (5 bases). Germline V lookup: CDR1 SGDLS, CDR2 YYNGEE. Between the trimmed V and J ends, which lost 0 bases and 4 bases, there was a span of 8 bases. This CDR3 region has 14 residues. CDR3 sequence (DNA): TGTGCCAGCAGCGTAGCTAGGGGCGGAAACACCATATATTTT. Amino acid sequence: CASSVARGGNTIYF.

J is TRBJ1-5 and V is TRBV7-9; TRBD1 aligns across 10 bases. J lost 2 bases, V lost 5 bases, and 3 bases had no gene match. The length of the CDR3 is 15 residues. From germline, CDR1 is SEHNR and CDR2 FQNEAQ (reference sequence). CDR3 in DNA: TGTGCCAGCAGCCCAGGGACAGGGGGCAATCAGCCCCAGCATTTT. This sequence encodes CASSPGTGGNQPQHF.

DNA of the CDR3: TGTGCAAGTCGCTCAATCGGGGGGGCCGCAGATACGCAGTATTTT. Amino acids: CASRSIGGAADTQYF. The gene calls are TRBV12-2 and TRBJ2-3; the DNA was not compared with TRBD2, the D call given in the table. TRBV12-2 counts as a pseudogene. This CDR3 is 15 amino acids long.

This clone was counted ten times or more. V is TRBV7-9 and J is TRBJ2-7, with TRBD2 matching 9 bases. This CDR3 has 15 residues. Trimming at V came to 1 base and at J to 3 bases, leaving 4 bases not matched to a gene. Germline-derived CDR1 and CDR2 are SEHNR and FQNEAQ (reference sequence). The CDR3 is CASSLGASGNYEQYF. The CDR3 DNA follows: TGTGCCAGCAGCTTAGGGGCTAGCGGGAACTACGAGCAGTACTTC.

The rearrangement links TRBV2 to TRBJ2-3; TRBD1 might be the D (5 bases). Per germline, CDR1 SNHLY and CDR2 FYNNEI. Trimming shortened V by 3 bases and J by 2 bases, and 9 bases separated the two germline ends. The CDR3 has 14 amino acids. The DNA of the CDR3 is TGTGCCAGCAGTGATGACAGTACCACAGATACGCAGTATTTT. It is translated as CASSDDSTTDTQYF.

The chain uses TRBV6-6 and TRBJ1-1; 7 bases map to TRBD1. The germline V gene encodes CDR1 MNHNY and CDR2 SVGAGI (reference sequence). The junction had 8 bases not matched to a gene; V was cut back by 8 bases and J by 2 bases. The CDR3 spans 14 residues. CDR3: CASLSGTVNTEAFF. The CDR3 coding sequence is TGTGCCAGCCTCTCCGGGACAGTTAACACTGAAGCTTTCTTT.

The V and J genes are TRBV6-2 or TRBV6-3 and TRBJ1-6; a weak D match, TRBD1 (6 bases). The CDR3 contains 16 residues. CDR1 is MNHEY and CDR2 is SVGEGT in the germline V gene. Trimming cost V 4 bases and J 0 bases, with 10 bases left between them. The CDR3 reads CASSSQGSSYNSPLHF. The DNA of the CDR3 is TGTGCCAGCAGTTCGCAGGGGAGCTCCTATAATTCACCCCTCCACTTT.

V gene TRBV19 combines with J gene TRBJ1-1; 8 bases agree with TRBD1. CDR3 length: 16 residues. After removal of 5 bases from V and 0 bases from J, the junction contained 8 bases not matched to a gene. Germline CDR1 and CDR2: LNHDA and SQIVND (reference sequence). CDR3 sequence: CASSPRQGLLNTEAFF. CDR3 coding DNA: TGTGCCAGTAGTCCCCGACAGGGGCTCTTGAACACTGAAGCTTTCTTT.

The rearrangement joins TRBV7-2 to TRBJ2-2; TRBD1 aligns across 9 bases. V trimming: 1 base; J trimming: 5 bases; junction bases outside the gene matches: 2. From germline, CDR1 is SGHTA and CDR2 FQGNSA. The CDR3 contains 15 residues. CDR3 region: CASSLGDRATGELFF. The DNA of the CDR3 is TGTGCCAGCAGCTTAGGGGACAGGGCTACCGGGGAGCTGTTTTTT.

The chain is built from TRBV28 and TRBJ1-5, with TRBD1 identical over 7 bases. The length of the CDR3 is 17 residues. Trimming took 1 base from V and 4 from J; bases not matched to a gene: 10. CDR1 MDHEN and CDR2 SYDVKM come from the germline V gene. The CDR3 is CASSLFSLGTENQPQHF. The CDR3 nucleotides are TGTGCCAGCAGTTTATTTAGCCTTGGGACAGAGAATCAGCCCCAGCATTTT.

The chain has TRBV4-1 and TRBJ1-6, with 7 bases that match TRBD1. This CDR3 spans 17 amino acids. The V segment lost 1 base and the J segment 7 bases; nucleotides outside the gene matches: 10. Germline loops: CDR1 MGHRA, CDR2 YSYEKL. The CDR3, as DNA: TGCGCCAGCAGCCAAGTTGGGGGCACAGGGGACAATTCACCCCTCCACTTT. This translates into CASSQVGGTGDNSPLHF.